The rows below give T cell receptor beta chains drawn from one sample of a study of Ad26.COV2.S vaccination and SARS-CoV-2 variants. This table comes from immunoSEQ multiplex PCR, and its TCRdb copy is limited to in-frame clones, with some not included. The sample contains 350,000 to 400,000 clones, approximately 91% of which appear only once. Material: peripheral blood, obtained in a trial of Ad26.COV2.S vaccine versus placebo. Every receptor here comes from a person aged 18-65 years who received the Ad26.COV2.S COVID-19 vaccine or a placebo. Each CDR3 is given with its conserved first and last residue. A D gene is named only where the DNA matches it firmly. Not every row has a clone size; where given, it reads once, few, many or a size class.

V gene,J gene,clone size,D gene,CDR3 DNA,CDR3 protein
TRBV28,TRBJ2-3,NA,NA,TGTGCCAGCAGTTTAGGGGCAGGGTGGGCAGATACGCAGTATTTT,CASSLGAGWADTQYF
TRBV2,TRBJ1-1,NA,NA,TGTGCCAGCAGTGACAGGGCCCAGAACACTGAAGCTTTCTTT,CASSDRAQNTEAFF
TRBV10-2,TRBJ2-7,NA,NA,TGCGCCAGCAGTGAACCGACAAAATACGAGCAGTACTTC,CASSEPTKYEQYF
TRBV27,TRBJ1-6,NA,NA,TGTGCCAGCAGTTTATTTTCCAGGGGCGGGTCACCCCTCCACTTT,CASSLFSRGGSPLHF
TRBV7-9,TRBJ1-3,NA,NA,TGTGCCAGCAGCCACCACAGACCCTCTGGAAACACCATATATTTT,CASSHHRPSGNTIYF
TRBV7-3,TRBJ2-3,NA,TRBD2,TGTGCCAGCAGCTTAAGTGGTAGCGGGAGGTCGACAGATACGCAGTATTTT,CASSLSGSGRSTDTQYF
TRBV7-9,TRBJ2-7,few,TRBD1,TGTGCCAGCAGCTTGGACAGGGGTAAGCAGTACTTC,CASSLDRGKQYF
TRBV27,TRBJ2-1,NA,TRBD1,TGTGCCAGCACCCAAAAGCGGGCAGGGGGCGAGAGTGAGCAGTTCTTC,CASTQKRAGGESEQFF
TRBV7-2,TRBJ1-5,few,TRBD1,TGTGCCAGCAGCCGGACAGGATGGAATCAGCCCCAGCATTTT,CASSRTGWNQPQHF
TRBV10-3,TRBJ2-1,NA,TRBD2,TGTGCCATCAGTCAGTCCGGGACGGGGGGTAGAGAGCAGTTCTTC,CAISQSGTGGREQFF
TRBV27,TRBJ1-5,NA,TRBD1,TGTGCCAGCAGCCCATTACTTAGGACAGGGCTCAATCAGCCCCAGCATTTT,CASSPLLRTGLNQPQHF
TRBV4-1,TRBJ1-1,NA,TRBD1,TGCGCCAGCAGCCAAGGGATACAGGGGTTGAACACTGAAGCTTTCTTT,CASSQGIQGLNTEAFF
TRBV5-4,TRBJ1-2,NA,TRBD1,TGTGCCAGCAGCTCCGAAGGACAGGGTAAAGGCTACACCTTC,CASSSEGQGKGYTF
TRBV4-2,TRBJ2-2,NA,NA,TGTGCCAGCAGCCAACCCACAGGAAACACCGGGGAGCTGTTTTTT,CASSQPTGNTGELFF
TRBV21-1,TRBJ2-2,NA,NA,TGTGCCAGCAGCTCGCATCGGGGGGCCGGCGGGGAGCTGTTTTTT,CASSSHRGAGGELFF
TRBV19,TRBJ2-1,NA,TRBD1,TGTGCCAGTAGTCCCAAGGACAGGCGGATAGACAATGAGCAGTTCTTC,CASSPKDRRIDNEQFF
TRBV7-3,TRBJ2-5,NA,NA,TGTGCCAGCAGCTTAACGTTGGGAGAGACCCAGTACTTC,CASSLTLGETQYF
TRBV19,TRBJ2-5,NA,NA,TGTGCCAGTAGTATGGGTCGGATATTTAAAGAGACCCAGTACTTC,CASSMGRIFKETQYF
TRBV27,TRBJ1-5,NA,TRBD1,TGTGCCAGCAGTTTTGGAGGGGGCCTTCAGCCCCAGCATTTT,CASSFGGGLQPQHF
TRBV18,TRBJ2-2,NA,NA,TGTGCCAGCTCGACCGGGGCCGGGGAGCTGTTTTTT,CASSTGAGELFF
TRBV18,TRBJ2-4,NA,NA,TGTGCCAGCTCTCCGGCCCAAGACATTCAGTACTTC,CASSPAQDIQYF
TRBV4-1,TRBJ1-4,NA,TRBD1,TGCGCCAGCAGCCAGGGGGGGGGACAGGCCCTCCTAGGTGAAAAACTGTTTTTT,CASSQGGGQALLGEKLFF
TRBV9,TRBJ2-1,NA,TRBD2,TGTGCCAGCAGCGGGAGACTAGCGGTAGGCAATGAGCAGTTCTTC,CASSGRLAVGNEQFF
TRBV28,TRBJ2-5,NA,NA,TGTGCCAGCAGTTTAACGGGCGGCGAGACCCAGTACTTC,CASSLTGGETQYF
TRBV10-2,TRBJ2-1,NA,NA,TGCGCCAGCAGGGGAGAGGCGGGACGCTCCTACAATGAGCAGTTCTTC,CASRGEAGRSYNEQFF
TRBV18,TRBJ2-2,NA,NA,TGTGCCAGCTCACCGTTACAGGGACGTTTCGCCGGGGAGCTGTTTTTT,CASSPLQGRFAGELFF
TRBV19,TRBJ2-7,NA,NA,TGTGCCAGTAGTTCGTCAGGGAGCTCCTACGAGCAGTACTTC,CASSSSGSSYEQYF
TRBV27,TRBJ2-7,NA,NA,TGTGCCAGCAGTTTACAGGGTTCCGGCGAGCAGTACTTC,CASSLQGSGEQYF
TRBV30,TRBJ2-3,NA,NA,TGTGCCTGGGGCCGTCGGCAGGTCACAGATACGCAGTATTTT,CAWGRRQVTDTQYF
TRBV11-3,TRBJ2-6,NA,TRBD1,TGTGCCAGCACCTACTCGACAGGGTTCTTGGGCTCTGGGGCCAACGTCCTGACTTTC,CASTYSTGFLGSGANVLTF
TRBV12-3/TRBV12-4,TRBJ2-7,NA,NA,TGTGCCAGCAGTTTCGGGACCTACGAGCAGTACTTC,CASSFGTYEQYF
TRBV6-2/TRBV6-3,TRBJ2-1,large,TRBD2,TGTGCCAGCAGTTACGAGACTAGCGGGAGGGCCGCCTACAATGAGCAGTTCTTC,CASSYETSGRAAYNEQFF
TRBV6-5,TRBJ1-3,NA,NA,TGTGCCAGCAGCGGTTCTGGAAACACCATATATTTT,CASSGSGNTIYF
TRBV13,TRBJ2-2,NA,TRBD1,TGTGCCAGCAGCTCCAGGGGGTCCGGCACCGGGGAGCTGTTTTTT,CASSSRGSGTGELFF
TRBV5-4,TRBJ1-1,few,NA,TGTGCCAGCAGCTTGGGACTGGACATGAACACTGAAGCTTTCTTT,CASSLGLDMNTEAFF
TRBV9,TRBJ2-2,once,NA,TGTGCCAGCAGCGCCGACTCCCAGGTGCTAGGCGGGGAGCTGTTTTTT,CASSADSQVLGGELFF
TRBV7-3,TRBJ2-1,NA,TRBD2,TGTGCCAGCAGCTTAGCGGCGGGGGGCAATGAGCAGTTCTTC,CASSLAAGGNEQFF
TRBV5-6,TRBJ2-1,NA,TRBD2,TGTGCCAGCAGCTTGGCTGCGGGAGTAGGCTACAATGAGCAGTTCTTC,CASSLAAGVGYNEQFF
TRBV7-8,TRBJ2-7,once,NA,TGTGCCAGCAGCCAAAACCCGATACAAAAGGGTACAAAGTACTTC,CASSQNPIQKGTKYF
TRBV29-1,TRBJ2-1,NA,TRBD2,TGCAGCGTTAAAAAAGCGGGGGACTACAATGAGCAGTTCTTC,CSVKKAGDYNEQFF
TRBV9,TRBJ2-1,NA,TRBD2,TGTGCCAGCAGCGTAGCGACTAGCTGGGGGCAGTTCTTC,CASSVATSWGQFF
TRBV2,TRBJ2-2,NA,NA,TGTGCCAGCCTAGGGAACACCGGGGAGCTGTTTTTT,CASLGNTGELFF
TRBV12-3/TRBV12-4,TRBJ1-5,few,NA,TGTGCCAGCAGTTTAAATAGCAATCAGCCCCAGCATTTT,CASSLNSNQPQHF
TRBV5-1,TRBJ2-7,once,NA,TGCGCCAGCAGCCCCCGGGACCGCTCCTACGAGCAGTACTTC,CASSPRDRSYEQYF
TRBV28,TRBJ2-1,NA,NA,TGTGCCTACAGCCTTTACAATGAGCAGTTCTTC,CAYSLYNEQFF
TRBV5-1,TRBJ2-7,NA,TRBD2,TGCGCCAGCAGGCGGGAGAGCGAGCAGTACTTC,CASRRESEQYF
TRBV7-9,TRBJ2-4,NA,NA,TGTGCCAGCAGCGCGGGGACCGGGAGCCTGGAAAACATTCAGTACTTC,CASSAGTGSLENIQYF
TRBV2,TRBJ2-7,NA,NA,TGTGCCAGCAGATTATCAGGGGGAGCGGGGGACGAGCAGTACTTC,CASRLSGGAGDEQYF
TRBV24-1,TRBJ2-3,NA,TRBD2,TGTGCCACCAGTGAGCTCGGGGGGGCTGGAACAGATACGCAGTATTTT,CATSELGGAGTDTQYF